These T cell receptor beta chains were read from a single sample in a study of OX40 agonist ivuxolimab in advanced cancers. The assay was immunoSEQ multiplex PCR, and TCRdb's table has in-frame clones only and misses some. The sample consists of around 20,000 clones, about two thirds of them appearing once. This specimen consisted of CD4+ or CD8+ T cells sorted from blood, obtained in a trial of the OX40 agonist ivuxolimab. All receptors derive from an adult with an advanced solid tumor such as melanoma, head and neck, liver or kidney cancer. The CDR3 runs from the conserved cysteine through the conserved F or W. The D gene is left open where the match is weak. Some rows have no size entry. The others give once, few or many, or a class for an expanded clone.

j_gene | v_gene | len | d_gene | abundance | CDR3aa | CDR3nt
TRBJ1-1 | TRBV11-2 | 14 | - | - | CASSRERTYTEAFF | TGTGCCAGCAGCCGAGAGAGGACATACACTGAAGCTTTCTTT
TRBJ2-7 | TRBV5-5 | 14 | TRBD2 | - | CASSSLAGAYEQYF | TGTGCCAGCAGCTCTCTAGCGGGGGCCTACGAGCAGTACTTC
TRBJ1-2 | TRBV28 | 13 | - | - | CATVAIGNYGYTF | TGTGCCACCGTAGCCATCGGGAACTATGGCTACACCTTC
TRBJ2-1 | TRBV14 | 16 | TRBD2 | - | CASSHLAGTYYNEQFF | TGTGCCAGCAGCCACCTAGCGGGGACCTATTACAATGAGCAGTTCTTC
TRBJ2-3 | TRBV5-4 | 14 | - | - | CASSLADWTDTQYF | TGTGCCAGCAGCTTAGCGGACTGGACAGATACGCAGTATTTT
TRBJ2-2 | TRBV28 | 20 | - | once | CASSSLGTFLSHPNTGELFF | TGTGCCAGCAGTTCATTGGGGACGTTTCTATCACACCCGAACACCGGGGAGCTGTTTTTT
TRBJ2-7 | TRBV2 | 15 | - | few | CASSETGQSYYEQYF | TGTGCCAGCAGTGAAACGGGACAATCCTACTACGAGCAGTACTTC
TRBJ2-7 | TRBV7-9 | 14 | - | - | CASSQVGANYEQYF | TGTGCCAGCAGCCAAGTGGGTGCGAACTACGAGCAGTACTTC
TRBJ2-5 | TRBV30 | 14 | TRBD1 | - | CAWSTGQWQETQYF | TGTGCCTGGAGTACGGGACAGTGGCAGGAGACCCAGTACTTC
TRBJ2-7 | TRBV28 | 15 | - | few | CASSPRGLAGNEQYF | TGTGCCAGCAGTCCCAGGGGGCTAGCGGGGAACGAGCAGTACTTC
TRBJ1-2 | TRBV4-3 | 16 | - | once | CASSQERVGFNYGYTF | TGCGCCAGCAGCCAAGAAAGGGTCGGATTTAACTATGGCTACACCTTC
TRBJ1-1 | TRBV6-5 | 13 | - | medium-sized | CASSYEGKAEAFF | TGTGCCAGCAGTTACGAGGGTAAGGCTGAAGCTTTCTTT
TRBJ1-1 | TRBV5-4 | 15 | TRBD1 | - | CASSFPGTDYTEAFF | TGTGCCAGCAGCTTCCCCGGGACAGACTACACTGAAGCTTTCTTT
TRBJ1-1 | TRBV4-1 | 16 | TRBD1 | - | CASSQVRTGEDTEAFF | TGCGCCAGCAGCCAAGTCCGGACAGGGGAGGACACTGAAGCTTTCTTT
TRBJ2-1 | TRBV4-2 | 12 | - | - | CASSQGVNEQFF | TGTGCCAGCAGCCAAGGGGTCAATGAGCAGTTCTTC
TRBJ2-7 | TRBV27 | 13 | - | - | CASSFGVSYEQYF | TGTGCCAGCAGTTTTGGAGTATCCTACGAGCAGTACTTC
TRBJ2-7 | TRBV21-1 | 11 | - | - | CASSRRYEQYF | TGTGCCAGCAGCCGTCGCTACGAGCAGTACTTC
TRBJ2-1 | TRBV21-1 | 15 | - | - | CASSKTSGGDPEQFF | TGTGCCAGCAGCAAAACTAGCGGGGGGGACCCTGAGCAGTTCTTC
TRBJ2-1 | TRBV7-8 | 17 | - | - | CASSLGVDRGTNYEQFF | TGTGCCAGCAGCTTAGGGGTTGATAGGGGGACAAATTATGAGCAGTTCTTC
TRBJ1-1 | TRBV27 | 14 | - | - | CASHSIGPDTEAFF | TGTGCCAGCCATAGTATTGGGCCAGACACTGAAGCTTTCTTT
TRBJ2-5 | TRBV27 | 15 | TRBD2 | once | CASSPGTSGQETQYF | TGTGCCAGCAGTCCCGGGACTAGCGGCCAAGAGACCCAGTACTTC
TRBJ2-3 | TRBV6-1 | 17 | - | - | CASSDEGPLLALDTQYF | TGTGCCAGCAGTGATGAAGGACCCCTCCTGGCCCTCGATACGCAGTATTTT
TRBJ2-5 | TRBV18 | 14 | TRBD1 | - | CASSPTGSKETQYF | TGTGCCAGCTCACCGACAGGGTCCAAAGAGACCCAGTACTTC
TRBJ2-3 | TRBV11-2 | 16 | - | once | CASSLEGGGSTDTQYF | TGTGCCAGCAGCTTAGAAGGGGGGGGAAGCACAGATACGCAGTATTTT
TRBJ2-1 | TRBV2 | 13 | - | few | CASTGTSYNEQFF | TGTGCCAGCACTGGTACTTCCTACAATGAGCAGTTCTTC
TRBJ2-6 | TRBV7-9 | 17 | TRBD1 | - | CASSGRTGVVGANVLTF | TGTGCCAGCAGCGGCCGGACAGGGGTAGTTGGGGCCAACGTCCTGACTTTC
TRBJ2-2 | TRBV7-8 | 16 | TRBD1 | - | CASSLGALGGGGELFF | TGTGCCAGCAGTCTGGGGGCTCTAGGGGGCGGCGGGGAGCTGTTTTTT
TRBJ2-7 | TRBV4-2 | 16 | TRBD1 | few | CASSPGTGGRAYEQYF | TGTGCCAGCAGCCCCGGGACAGGGGGCCGGGCCTACGAGCAGTACTTC
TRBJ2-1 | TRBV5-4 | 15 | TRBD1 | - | CASSSPGQGDNEQFF | TGTGCCAGCAGCTCGCCGGGACAGGGCGACAATGAGCAGTTCTTC
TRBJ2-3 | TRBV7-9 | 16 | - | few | CASSSNLQVSTDTQYF | TGTGCCAGCAGCTCGAACCTCCAGGTCAGCACAGATACGCAGTATTTT
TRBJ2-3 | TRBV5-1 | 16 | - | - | CASSLWGREGTDTQYF | TGCGCCAGCAGCTTGTGGGGCAGGGAAGGCACAGATACGCAGTATTTT
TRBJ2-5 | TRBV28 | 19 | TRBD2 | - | CASSSPGLAGGEYQETQYF | TGTGCCAGCAGTTCTCCGGGACTAGCGGGGGGGGAATACCAAGAGACCCAGTACTTC
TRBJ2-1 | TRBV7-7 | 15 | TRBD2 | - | CASSPGLAGFDEQFF | TGTGCTAGCAGCCCCGGACTAGCGGGATTTGATGAGCAGTTCTTC
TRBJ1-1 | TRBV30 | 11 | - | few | CAWTVNTEAFF | TGTGCCTGGACTGTGAACACTGAAGCTTTCTTT
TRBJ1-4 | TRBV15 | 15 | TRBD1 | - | CATSRDRTGGQKLFF | TGTGCCACCAGCAGAGATCGGACAGGGGGGCAAAAACTGTTTTTT
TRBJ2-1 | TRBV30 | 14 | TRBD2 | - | CAWSGGLADNEQFF | TGTGCCTGGAGTGGGGGACTAGCGGACAATGAGCAGTTCTTC
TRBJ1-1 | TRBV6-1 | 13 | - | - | CASSEGTAPEAFF | TGTGCCAGCAGTGAAGGGACAGCTCCTGAAGCTTTCTTT
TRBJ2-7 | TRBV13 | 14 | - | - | CASSSRDGTYEQYF | TGTGCCAGCAGCTCCCGGGACGGTACCTACGAGCAGTACTTC
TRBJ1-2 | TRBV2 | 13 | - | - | CATVDRSRYGYTF | TGTGCCACCGTAGACCGTTCCCGCTATGGCTACACCTTC
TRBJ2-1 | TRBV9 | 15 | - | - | CASSSSGDSYNEQFF | TGTGCCAGCAGCTCCTCAGGGGATTCCTACAATGAGCAGTTCTTC
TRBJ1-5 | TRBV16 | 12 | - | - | CASSHTGQPQHF | TGTGCCAGCAGCCATACCGGGCAGCCCCAGCATTTT
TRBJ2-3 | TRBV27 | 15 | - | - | CASSIVRGPTDTQYF | TGTGCCAGCAGTATTGTGAGGGGCCCCACAGATACGCAGTATTTT
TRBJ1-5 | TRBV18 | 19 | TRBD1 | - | CASSPYGTGGRFGNQPQHF | TGTGCCAGCTCACCATACGGGACAGGGGGAAGATTTGGCAATCAGCCCCAGCATTTT
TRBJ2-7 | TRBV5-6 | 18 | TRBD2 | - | CASSLGASGRAEGLEQYF | TGTGCCAGCAGCTTGGGGGCTAGCGGGAGGGCCGAGGGTCTCGAGCAGTACTTC
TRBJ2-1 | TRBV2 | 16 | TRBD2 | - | CASSLLAGDSYNEQFF | TGTGCCAGCAGCCTCCTAGCGGGGGACTCCTACAATGAGCAGTTCTTC
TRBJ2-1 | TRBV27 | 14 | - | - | CASSPVSDYNEQFF | TGTGCCAGCAGTCCCGTGTCAGACTACAATGAGCAGTTCTTC
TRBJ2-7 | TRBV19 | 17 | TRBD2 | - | CASSIGQLAGGYGEQYF | TGTGCCAGTAGTATAGGACAACTAGCGGGGGGATATGGCGAGCAGTACTTC
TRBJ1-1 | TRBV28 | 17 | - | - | CASSLSAGTDLYTEAFF | TGTGCCAGCAGTTTATCGGCCGGGACCGACCTCTACACTGAAGCTTTCTTT
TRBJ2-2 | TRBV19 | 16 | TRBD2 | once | CASSNPWRGGSGELFF | TGTGCCAGTAGTAATCCGTGGCGGGGGGGTTCCGGGGAGCTGTTTTTT
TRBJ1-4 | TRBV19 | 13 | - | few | CASSQGLGEKLFF | TGTGCCAGTAGTCAGGGGCTAGGGGAAAAACTGTTTTTT
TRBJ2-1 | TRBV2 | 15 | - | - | CASSETGSSENEQFF | TGTGCCAGCAGTGAAACCGGGAGCTCCGAGAATGAGCAGTTCTTC
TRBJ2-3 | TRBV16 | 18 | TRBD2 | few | CASSQSGVREAKTDTQYF | TGTGCCAGCAGCCAATCGGGTGTTCGGGAGGCGAAGACAGATACGCAGTATTTT
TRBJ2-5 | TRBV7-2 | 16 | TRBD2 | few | CASSLGRLAGGETQYF | TGTGCCAGCAGCTTAGGTCGTCTAGCGGGAGGGGAGACCCAGTACTTC
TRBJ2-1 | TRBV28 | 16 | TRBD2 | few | CASSWLVAGGYNEQFF | TGTGCCAGCAGTTGGTTAGTCGCGGGGGGGTACAATGAGCAGTTCTTC